The 29 T cell receptor beta chains listed next were all sequenced from one sample in a study of beta chain features in type 1 diabetes. Every bit of the isolated RNA underwent reverse transcription, so sequencing read expressed TCRB transcripts. This table comes from immunoSEQ multiplex PCR, and its TCRdb copy is limited to in-frame clones, with some not included. This table has under 950,000 clones, roughly a sixth appearing once. Sequencing was carried out using naive CD4+ T cells from blood. These receptor sequences come from a woman younger than 35 in good health.

This clone showed up just a few times. The V gene is TRBV4-2, the J gene TRBJ2-7, with D hard to call. The CDR3 totals 13 residues. Trimming cost V 4 bases and J 1 base, with 8 bases left between them. The germline gives CDR1 LGHNA, CDR2 YNFKEQ. CDR3 amino acids: CASSPLESYEQYF. DNA for the CDR3: TGTGCCAGCAGCCCCCTTGAGTCCTACGAGCAGTACTTC.

The J gene is TRBJ1-2, the V gene TRBV27; maybe TRBD1 (6 bases). The CDR3 length is 12 residues. Per germline, CDR1 MNHEY and CDR2 SMNVEV (reference sequence). Trimming shortened V by 8 bases and J by 4 bases, and 11 bases separated the two germline ends. This CDR3 is CASGGVGYGYTF. The CDR3 DNA reads TGTGCCAGCGGGGGCGTTGGCTATGGCTACACCTTC.

This clone was detected a few times. The gene calls are TRBV6-1 and TRBJ2-7; a weak D match, TRBD1 (5 bases). CDR1 is MNHNS, CDR2 SASEGT, per germline. Between the trimmed V and J ends, which lost 4 bases and 3 bases, there was a span of 16 bases. The length of the CDR3 is 15 residues. CDR3 bases: TGTGCCAGCAGTGTACACTCAGGGTTAGTCTACGAGCAGTACTTC. Protein: CASSVHSGLVYEQYF.

The sample holds one count of this clone. The DNA of the CDR3 is TGTGCCAGCAGCCGATCCGGGACTAGCGGGAGGGCCCGCACCGGGGAGCTGTTTTTT. It yields the protein CASSRSGTSGRARTGELFF. The chain has TRBV5-4 and TRBJ2-2, with 16 bases identical to TRBD2. CDR3 size: 19 residues. The ends lost 4 bases at V and 4 bases at J; junction bases unmatched: 10. Germline V gives CDR1 SGHNT, CDR2 YYREEE (reference sequence).

This clone appeared a few times. This chain connects TRBV5-1 to TRBJ2-7; 7 nucleotides line up with TRBD2. Germline CDR1 reads SGHRS; CDR2 reads YFSETQ. This CDR3 is 15 amino acids long. The J segment lost 4 bases and the V segment lost 4 bases, leaving 11 bases of the junction unmatched. CDR3 sequence (DNA): TGCGCCAGCAGCCCCCCGGGGGGTCGGGATTACGAGCAGTACTTC. It translates to CASSPPGGRDYEQYF.

Here the CDR3 reads CASSLAGGRQPQHF. The CDR3 bases are TGTGCCAGCTCACTAGCCGGGGGCAGGCAGCCCCAGCATTTT. The genes are TRBV18 and TRBJ1-5; TRBD1 might be the D (6 bases). The CDR3 contains 14 residues. V lost 4 bases to trimming and J lost 7 bases, with 14 bases between them. Per germline, CDR1 KGHSH and CDR2 LQKENI.

The chain employs TRBV7-9 and TRBJ2-5; the D is unclear. The CDR3 spans 14 residues. The V gene lost 5 bases and the J gene lost 5 bases, with 15 bases spanning the gap. Germline-derived CDR1 and CDR2 are SEHNR and FQNEAQ (reference sequence). CDR3 sequence: CASSLLGARETQYF. CDR3 DNA sequence: TGTGCCAGCAGCCTCCTGGGCGCAAGGGAGACCCAGTACTTC.

This clone has ten or more counts. The rearrangement joins TRBV15 to TRBJ2-4; 9 positions agree with TRBD2. V lost 0 bases and J lost 9; bases outside the gene matches: 6. This CDR3 comprises 15 residues. The V gene's germline CDR1 is LNHNV and CDR2 YYDKDF (reference sequence). This CDR3 is CATSRDTAGGFIQYF. In nucleotides, the CDR3 is TGTGCCACCAGCAGAGATACAGCGGGAGGCTTCATTCAGTACTTC.

This chain joins TRBV19 and TRBJ1-5; 9 bases are a match to TRBD1. The CDR3 is 16 residues long. Unmatched junction bases numbered 8, after V lost 5 bases and J lost 3 bases. CDR1 and CDR2 (germline): LNHDA, SQIVND (reference sequence). The CDR3 DNA reads TGTGCCAGTAGTTCGCCCGGACAGGGGAACAATCAGCCCCAGCATTTT. Encoded protein: CASSSPGQGNNQPQHF.

This clone has only a few counts. In the same sample, other DNA sequences code for this CDR3. V is TRBV15 and J is TRBJ2-3, with D possibly TRBD2 on 6 matching bases. The germline gives CDR1 LNHNV, CDR2 YYDKDF (reference sequence). This CDR3 contains 14 residues. The V and J ends lost 0 bases and 3 bases respectively, with 7 bases between them. CDR3 sequence reads: CATSRDRGTDTQYF. The CDR3 DNA is TGTGCCACCAGCAGAGACCGGGGGACAGATACGCAGTATTTT.

The V and J genes are TRBV5-1 and TRBJ2-2; D uncertain. The CDR3 contains 15 residues. Trimming took off 6 bases at V and 5 bases at J, with 17 bases between the two ends. In germline, CDR1 is SGHRS, CDR2 YFSETQ. Written as DNA, the CDR3 is TGCGCCAGCACCTCGGCGGCTGGGGTTACCGGGGAGCTGTTTTTT. The encoded protein is CASTSAAGVTGELFF.

This clone was recorded only once. The rearrangement links TRBV6-5 to TRBJ1-1; D remains ambiguous. The CDR3 spans 13 residues. Germline CDR1 reads MNHEY; CDR2 reads SVGAGI. V was cut by 6 bases and J by 1 base, with 9 bases left in between. The CDR3 protein is CASRLLENTEAFF. In DNA, the CDR3 is TGTGCCAGCAGACTTCTAGAGAACACTGAAGCTTTCTTT.

A note on this clone: The same CDR3 also results from other DNA sequences found in this sample. V usage is TRBV28 and J usage is TRBJ2-7; 9 bases match TRBD1. Unmatched junction bases numbered 2, after V lost 7 bases and J lost 1 base. Per germline, CDR1 MDHEN and CDR2 SYDVKM. The CDR3 extends over 13 amino acids. The CDR3, as DNA: TGTGCCAGCACGACAGGGGGATCCTACGAGCAGTACTTC. This sequence encodes CASTTGGSYEQYF. The entire variable domain, with the rest obtained from reference TRBV28 and TRBJ2-7, is as follows: DVKVTQSSRYLVKRTGEKVFLECVQDMDHENMFWYRQDPGLGLRLIYFSYDVKMKEKGDIPEGYSVSREKKERFSLILESASTNQTSMYLCASTTGGSYEQYFGPGTRLTVT.

This clone has only a few counts. This sequence joins TRBV10-3 and TRBJ1-5, with TRBD1 as a possible D gene (6 bases). This CDR3 region has 14 residues. Trimming shortened V by 3 bases and J by 7 bases, and 13 bases separated the two germline ends. Germline CDR1 reads ENHRY; CDR2 reads SYGVKD. CDR3 region: CAISDGGRGQPQHF. CDR3 DNA sequence: TGTGCCATCAGTGACGGGGGGCGTGGGCAGCCCCAGCATTTT.

On this clone: The same CDR3 arises from other DNA sequences in this sample as well. The chain has TRBV29-1 and TRBJ2-6, with D tentatively TRBD1 or TRBD2 (5 bases each). The V and J ends lost 7 bases and 2 bases respectively, with 15 bases between them. This CDR3 contains 15 residues. CDR1 and CDR2 from the germline V gene are SQVTM and ANQGSEA. The CDR3 loop reads CSAAGGGTGANVLTF. The CDR3 coding sequence is TGCAGCGCCGCGGGTGGGGGTACTGGGGCCAACGTCCTGACTTTC.

This clone was counted only a few times. This chain's CDR3 is CASSSLGGIWETQYF. The CDR3 DNA follows: TGTGCCAGCAGCTCCTTAGGGGGGATTTGGGAGACCCAGTACTTC. The chain is built from TRBV7-9 and TRBJ2-5, with D possibly being TRBD1 or TRBD2 (6 bases each). The CDR3 spans 15 residues. The germline gives CDR1 SEHNR, CDR2 FQNEAQ (reference sequence). V was cut by 4 bases and J by 5 bases, with 17 bases left in between.

This clone showed up just a few times. This chain connects TRBV2 to TRBJ2-1, with TRBD2 identical over 14 bases. The CDR3 sequence is 15 residues long. Germline CDR1 SNHLY, CDR2 FYNNEI. The J segment lost 8 bases and the V segment lost 4 bases, leaving 4 bases of the junction unmatched. The DNA of the CDR3 is TGTGCCAGCAGTGGACTAGCGGGAGGGCCTTATGAGCAGTTCTTC. Translating gives CASSGLAGGPYEQFF.

This clone has a handful of counts. The chain employs TRBV25-1 and TRBJ2-7; maybe TRBD1 (6 bases). The V gene's germline CDR1 is MGHDK and CDR2 SYGVNS. The CDR3 consists of 13 residues. V dropped 5 bases and J dropped 1 base, with 9 bases sitting between them. CDR3 coding DNA: TGTGCCAGCAGTCTGCAGGGGTCCTACGAGCAGTACTTC. Protein product: CASSLQGSYEQYF.

The rearrangement uses TRBV2 and TRBJ2-5; no clear D. The ends were cut back, 5 bases at V and 5 bases at J, with 15 bases in the middle. Germline CDR1 SNHLY, CDR2 FYNNEI. The CDR3 length is 14 residues. The CDR3 coding sequence is TGTGCCAGCAGTCTGGACCGCCTCGGGGAGACCCAGTACTTC. Residues: CASSLDRLGETQYF.

V usage is TRBV7-9 and J usage is TRBJ2-3; possibly TRBD2 for D (6 bases). The CDR3 is made up of 13 amino acids. Germline V gene data show CDR1 as SEHNR and CDR2 as FQNEAQ (reference sequence). Trimming pared 4 bases from V and 4 bases from J, leaving 9 bases between. CDR3 in amino acids: CASSSWGADTQYF. The CDR3 DNA sequence: TGTGCCAGCAGCTCATGGGGGGCAGATACGCAGTATTTT.

Only a few counts were recorded for this clone. The chain combines TRBV2 with TRBJ1-4; 9 bases match TRBD1. This CDR3 is built from 14 residues. V gave up 4 bases and J gave up 4 bases; unmatched junction bases: 1. Germline loops: CDR1 SNHLY, CDR2 FYNNEI. CDR3 sequence reads: CASSVGQGNEKLFF. CDR3 coding DNA: TGTGCCAGCAGTGTGGGACAGGGTAATGAAAAACTGTTTTTT.

In this sample, this clone turned up a few times. The J gene is TRBJ2-7, the V gene TRBV6-6; D may be TRBD2 (6 bases). This CDR3 spans 12 amino acids. Germline V gene data show CDR1 as MNHNY and CDR2 as SVGAGI (reference sequence). The V end lost 5 bases, the J end lost 5 bases, and 10 bases lay between the germline ends. The CDR3 nucleotides are TGTGCCAGCAGTCGTCCGGGGGACGAGCAGTACTTC. Translation: CASSRPGDEQYF.

Only a few counts were recorded for this clone. The chain uses TRBV2 and TRBJ2-7; perhaps TRBD2 as D (6 bases). CDR3 length: 14 residues. The germline V gene has CDR1 SNHLY and CDR2 FYNNEI. Trimming pared 6 bases from V and 4 bases from J, leaving 16 bases between. The CDR3 region has the DNA TGTGCCAGCAGCCGTTCCGGGAGCACTTACGAGCAGTACTTC. Translation: CASSRSGSTYEQYF.

This clone was seen more than once but under ten times. The sample holds other DNA sequences that translate to the same CDR3. The genes are TRBV29-1 and TRBJ1-1, with TRBD1 matching over 8 bases. With V trimmed by 6 bases and J by 1 base, 1 base remained unmatched. Germline V lookup: CDR1 SQVTM, CDR2 ANQGSEA. The CDR3 covers 12 residues. CDR3 nucleotide sequence: TGCAGCGTGGGGACAGGGAACACTGAAGCTTTCTTT. This translates into CSVGTGNTEAFF. Looking up the rest from reference TRBV29-1 and TRBJ1-1 gives the full variable domain: SAVISQKPSRDICQRGTSLTIQCQVDSQVTMMFWYRQQPGQSLTLIATANQGSEATYESGFVIDKFPISRPNLTFSTLTVSNMSPEDSSIYLCSVGTGNTEAFFGQGTRLTVV.

This rearrangement joins TRBV28 to TRBJ1-4; D is perhaps TRBD1 (5 bases). Germline assignment: CDR1 MDHEN and CDR2 SYDVKM. The CDR3 totals 15 residues. With 3 bases removed from V and 7 bases from J, the gap between germline ends came to 15 bases. The CDR3 DNA reads TGTGCCAGCAGTTTGGTAGGGGCGTGGAGTGAAAAACTGTTTTTT. Encoded protein: CASSLVGAWSEKLFF.

This clone was detected a few times. Other DNA sequences in the sample encode the same CDR3. The chain employs TRBV27 and TRBJ2-3; the D is unclear. Per germline, CDR1 MNHEY and CDR2 SMNVEV (reference sequence). The CDR3 has 12 residues. Trimming cost V 6 bases and J 1 base, with 5 bases left between them. CDR3 sequence (DNA): TGTGCCAGCAGCCCCGGCACAGATACGCAGTATTTT. It is translated as CASSPGTDTQYF.

V is TRBV6-5 and J is TRBJ2-3, with 9 bases identical to TRBD2. Per germline, CDR1 MNHEY and CDR2 SVGAGI. V lost 5 bases, J lost 3 bases, and 3 bases stayed unmatched. The CDR3 runs to 14 residues. CDR3 amino acids: CASSRLAVTDTQYF. CDR3 sequence (DNA): TGTGCCAGCAGTCGACTAGCGGTGACAGATACGCAGTATTTT.

Only a few counts were recorded for this clone. V usage is TRBV29-1 and J usage is TRBJ2-7, with 7 bases fitting TRBD2. V shed 4 bases and J 6 bases; nucleotides not matched to a gene: 9. Germline V gives CDR1 SQVTM, CDR2 ANQGSEA. CDR3 length equals 13 residues. The CDR3 DNA follows: TGCAGCGTTGGTGTGGGAGGGCCCTCCGAGCAGTACTTC. This codes for CSVGVGGPSEQYF.

The chain links TRBV28 to TRBJ2-5; D uncertain. V lost 6 bases to trimming and J lost 3 bases, with 8 bases between them. CDR1 is MDHEN and CDR2 is SYDVKM in the germline V gene. CDR3 length equals 12 residues. CDR3 in amino acids: CASRGMKETQYF. CDR3 in DNA: TGTGCCAGCAGGGGGATGAAAGAGACCCAGTACTTC.